This passage covers 9 T cell receptor beta chains from one sample sequenced in a study of OX40 agonist ivuxolimab in advanced cancers. The protocol was immunoSEQ multiplex PCR, while the TCRdb copy is restricted to in-frame clones and leaves out a portion. The data contain 35,000 to 40,000 clones, around 83% of them singletons. The sample consisted of CD4+ or CD8+ T cells sorted from blood, taken in a trial of the OX40 agonist ivuxolimab. Receptors were obtained from an adult with an advanced solid tumor such as melanoma, head and neck, liver or kidney cancer.

The chain joins TRBV18 to TRBJ2-5, with unresolved D. Germline CDR1 reads KGHSH; CDR2 reads LQKENI. This CDR3 has 13 amino acids. V lost 2 bases to trimming and J lost 5 bases, with 9 bases between them. The CDR3 DNA sequence: TGTGCCAGCTCACCAGGCGACGGGGAGACCCAGTACTTC. It is translated as CASSPGDGETQYF.

This chain uses TRBV7-8 with TRBJ1-1; 10 nucleotides line up with TRBD1. The CDR3 spans 16 residues. Germline-derived CDR1 and CDR2 are SGHVS and FQNEAQ. V shed 1 base, J shed 4 bases, and the junction held 6 bases outside the gene matches. In DNA, the CDR3 is TGTGCCAGCAGCTTAGTTCGGACAGGGGGGGGCACTGAAGCTTTCTTT. This codes for CASSLVRTGGGTEAFF. The variable domain in full, with the rest retrieved from reference TRBV7-8 and TRBJ1-1, is GAGVSQSPRYKVAKRGQDVALRCDPISGHVSLFWYQQALGQGPEFLTYFQNEAQLDKSGLPSDRFFAERPEGSVSTLKIQRTQQEDSAVYLCASSLVRTGGGTEAFFGQGTRLTVV.

The gene calls are TRBV5-1 and TRBJ1-4, with 7 bases fitting TRBD1. Germline V CDR1 and CDR2: SGHRS, YFSETQ. The CDR3 extends over 18 amino acids. V was clipped by 3 bases and J by 2 bases; unmatched bases: 13. The CDR3 here is CASSYSGVARGTNEKLFF. The CDR3 bases are TGCGCCAGCAGCTATTCGGGGGTTGCCAGGGGGACTAATGAAAAACTGTTTTTT.

The chain joins TRBV6-6 to TRBJ2-7, with 7 bases lining up with TRBD1. The germline CDR1 and CDR2 sequences are MNHNY and SVGAGI (reference sequence). Trimming took 0 bases from V and 2 from J; bases not matched to a gene: 4. The CDR3 consists of 15 residues. The CDR3 region is CASSYSRTGPYEQYF. The CDR3 DNA follows: TGTGCCAGCAGTTACTCAAGGACAGGACCCTACGAGCAGTACTTC.

This chain joins TRBV6-1 and TRBJ2-7; 7 bases align to TRBD1. The CDR3 runs to 15 residues. V trimming: 1 base; J trimming: 3 bases; junction bases outside the gene matches: 6. Germline-derived CDR1 and CDR2 are MNHNS and SASEGT. The CDR3 DNA reads as TGTGCCAGCAGTGAAGGCAGGGCAGGGGGCTACGAGCAGTACTTC. It codes for CASSEGRAGGYEQYF.

The chain links TRBV5-4 to TRBJ2-3, with a tentative D call TRBD2 (7 bases). Trimming took off 0 bases at V and 1 base at J, with 9 bases between the two ends. The CDR3 extends over 15 amino acids. From germline, CDR1 is SGHNT and CDR2 YYREEE (reference sequence). For the CDR3, the DNA is TGTGCCAGCAGCTTGGCGGGGGGCCGCACAGATACGCAGTATTTT. Its translation is CASSLAGGRTDTQYF.

The V call is TRBV27, the J call TRBJ2-5, with 8 bases identical to TRBD2. The V gene's germline CDR1 is MNHEY and CDR2 SMNVEV (reference sequence). The CDR3 runs 14 residues. V was clipped by 7 bases and J by 3 bases; unmatched bases: 7. This CDR3 is CASKDGGGKETQYF. The CDR3, as DNA: TGTGCCAGCAAAGATGGCGGGGGGAAAGAGACCCAGTACTTC.

The chain has TRBV2 and TRBJ1-1, with a possible D match to TRBD1 (6 bases). CDR1 SNHLY and CDR2 FYNNEI come from the germline V gene. Trimming shortened V by 8 bases and J by 4 bases, and 14 bases separated the two germline ends. The CDR3 is 13 residues long. The CDR3 DNA is TGTGCCAGCGGGGGCGAAGGGGTCACTGAAGCTTTCTTT. Encoded protein: CASGGEGVTEAFF.

The chain links TRBV7-3 to TRBJ2-7; D is possibly TRBD1 or TRBD2 (5 bases each). Germline V lookup: CDR1 SGHTA, CDR2 FQGTGA. Trimming stripped 2 bases from V and 2 bases from J, with 19 bases between. The CDR3 is made up of 17 amino acids. The CDR3 region is CASSLSLGDRLPYEQYF. CDR3 in DNA: TGTGCCAGCAGCTTATCCCTAGGGGACCGTTTGCCCTACGAGCAGTACTTC.